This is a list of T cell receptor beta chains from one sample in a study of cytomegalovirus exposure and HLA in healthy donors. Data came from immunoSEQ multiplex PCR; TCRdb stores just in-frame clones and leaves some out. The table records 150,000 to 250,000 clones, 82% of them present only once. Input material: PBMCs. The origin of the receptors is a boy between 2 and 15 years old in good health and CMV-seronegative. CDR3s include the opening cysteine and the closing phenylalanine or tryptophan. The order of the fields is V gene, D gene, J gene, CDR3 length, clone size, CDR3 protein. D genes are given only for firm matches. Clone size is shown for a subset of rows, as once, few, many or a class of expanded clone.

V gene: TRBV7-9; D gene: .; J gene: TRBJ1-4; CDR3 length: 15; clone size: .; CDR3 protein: CASSLSVLGREKLFF
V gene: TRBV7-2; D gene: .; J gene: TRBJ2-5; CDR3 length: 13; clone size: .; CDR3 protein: CASSWGFQETQYF
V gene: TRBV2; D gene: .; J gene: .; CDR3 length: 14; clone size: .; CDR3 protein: CASSDGKGLDEQYF
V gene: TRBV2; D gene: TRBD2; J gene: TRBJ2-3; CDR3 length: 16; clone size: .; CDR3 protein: CASTAQTSGGSNTQYF
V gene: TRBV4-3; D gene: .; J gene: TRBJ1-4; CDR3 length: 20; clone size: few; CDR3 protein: CASSQHPLGRFKATNEKLFF
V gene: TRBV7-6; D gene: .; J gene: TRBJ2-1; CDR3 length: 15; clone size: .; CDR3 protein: CASSFRGGEGNEQFF
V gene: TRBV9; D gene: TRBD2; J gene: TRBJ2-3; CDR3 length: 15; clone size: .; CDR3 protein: CASSAQAGIPDTQYF
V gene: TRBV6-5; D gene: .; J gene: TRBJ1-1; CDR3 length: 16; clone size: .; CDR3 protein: CASSYSGQIKRNEAFF
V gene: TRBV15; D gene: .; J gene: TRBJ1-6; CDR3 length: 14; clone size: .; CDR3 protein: CATSRVGVGSPLHF
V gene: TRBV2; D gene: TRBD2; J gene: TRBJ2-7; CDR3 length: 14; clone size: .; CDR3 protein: CASRRSGVIYEQYF
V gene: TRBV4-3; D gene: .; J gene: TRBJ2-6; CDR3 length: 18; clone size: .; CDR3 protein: CASSQDTVLGGGANGLTF
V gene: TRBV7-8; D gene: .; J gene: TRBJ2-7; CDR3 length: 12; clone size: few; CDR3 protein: CASSLGGGEQYF
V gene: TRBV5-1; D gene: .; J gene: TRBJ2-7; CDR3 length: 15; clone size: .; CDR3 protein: CASSLQGYQGYEQYF
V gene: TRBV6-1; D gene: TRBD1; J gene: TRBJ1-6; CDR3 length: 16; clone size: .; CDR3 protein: CASSDPRTGVGSPLHF